The entry below describes one T cell receptor beta chain. Its matching antigen is unknown. The protocol was immunoSEQ multiplex PCR, while the TCRdb copy is restricted to in-frame clones and leaves out a portion. The repertoire holds 200,000 to 300,000 clones, with approximately 95% as singletons. The CDR3 covers 17 residues. Germline CDR1 reads MDHEN; CDR2 reads SYDVKM. The ends were cut back, 4 bases at V and 3 bases at J, with 22 bases in the middle. The source of the sample is a study of T cell responses to AZD1222 COVID-19 vaccine. Findings and caveats of the study: Two AZD1222 administrations were followed by greater Spike-specific TCR breadth and depth. Sampled repertoires all dated from after the peak T cell response. CD4 TCRs covered the whole spike, strongest at regions 160-218 and 743-854.

The source of this sequence is an adult in good health. The chain recombines TRBV28 with TRBJ2-7; D gene uncertain. The sequences come from peripheral blood, collected on day 0 of AZD1222 vaccination. DNA for the CDR3: TGTGCCAGCAGTTCTCAGAAGGGTCCGTGGCCCCTCTACGAGCAGTACTTC. Protein product: CASSSQKGPWPLYEQYF.